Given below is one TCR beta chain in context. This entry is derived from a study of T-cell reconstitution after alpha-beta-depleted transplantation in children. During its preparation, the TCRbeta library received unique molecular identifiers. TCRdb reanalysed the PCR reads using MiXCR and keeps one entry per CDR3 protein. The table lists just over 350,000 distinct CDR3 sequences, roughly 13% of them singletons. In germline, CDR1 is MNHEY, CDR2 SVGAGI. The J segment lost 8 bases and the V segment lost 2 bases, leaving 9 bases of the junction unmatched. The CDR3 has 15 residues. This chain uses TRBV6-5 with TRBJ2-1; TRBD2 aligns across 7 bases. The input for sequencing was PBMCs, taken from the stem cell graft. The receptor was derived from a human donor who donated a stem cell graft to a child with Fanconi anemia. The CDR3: CASSYSQRGNHEQFF. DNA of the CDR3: TGTGCCAGCAGTTACAGCCAGCGGGGTAACCATGAGCAGTTCTTC.